Presented here are 9 T cell receptor beta chains from one specimen sequenced in a study of memory CD4+ T cells and cytomegalovirus serostatus. The sort gate was single viable CD3+CD4+CD8-CD45RO+ cells for memory CD4+ T cells. Produced via immunoSEQ multiplex PCR; TCRdb's table is partial and in-frame only. The sample includes just over 40,000 clones, roughly 80% of them seen just once. Sequencing was performed on memory CD4+ T cells from blood. The receptor source for this set is an adult in good health and CMV-seronegative.

The chain recombines TRBV19 with TRBJ1-1; tentatively, D is TRBD1 (5 bases). Between the trimmed V and J ends, which lost 3 bases and 5 bases, there was a span of 13 bases. The CDR3 is 14 amino acids. CDR1 LNHDA and CDR2 SQIVND come from the germline V gene (reference sequence). The CDR3 DNA is TGTGCCAGTAGTATTGACAGCAAGGGGACTGAAGCTTTCTTT. Amino acids: CASSIDSKGTEAFF.

The CDR3 bases are TGTGCCAGCTCACTGGCGGAGCAGAAAAATGAAAAACTGTTTTTT. Amino acids: CASSLAEQKNEKLFF. This chain connects TRBV18 to TRBJ1-4; D ambiguous. Germline CDR1 is KGHSH and CDR2 is LQKENI. Trimming removed 4 bases at V and 5 bases at J, with 14 bases between. The CDR3 length is 15 residues.

The rearrangement joins TRBV6-6 to TRBJ1-2; D gene ambiguous. CDR3 length: 14 residues. In germline, CDR1 is MNHNY, CDR2 SVGAGI (reference sequence). Trimming took off 5 bases at V and 3 bases at J, with 13 bases between the two ends. The CDR3 loop reads CASSGLPEDYGYTF. The DNA for the CDR3 is TGTGCCAGCAGTGGACTACCGGAGGACTATGGCTACACCTTC.

The CDR3 here is CASSLGQHYEQYF. The CDR3 nucleotides are TGTGCCAGTAGCCTTGGACAGCACTACGAGCAGTACTTC. The rearrangement uses TRBV19 and TRBJ2-7; D perhaps matches TRBD1 (6 bases). The ends were cut back, 6 bases at V and 3 bases at J, with 12 bases in the middle. This CDR3 contains 13 residues. CDR1 is LNHDA and CDR2 is SQIVND in the germline V gene (reference sequence).

CDR3 sequence: CAAVRGDYGYTF. The CDR3 region has the DNA TGTGCCGCAGTTCGGGGGGACTATGGCTACACCTTC. V gene TRBV19 combines with J gene TRBJ1-2, with D maybe TRBD1 (5 bases). Trimming removed 11 bases at V and 3 bases at J, with 13 bases between. Germline CDR1 LNHDA, CDR2 SQIVND (reference sequence). CDR3 length: 12 residues. Filled out from reference TRBV19 and TRBJ1-2, the complete variable domain reads DGGITQSPKYLFRKEGQNVTLSCEQNLNHDAMYWYRQDPGQGLRLIYYSQIVNDFQKGDIAEGYSVSREKKESFPLTVTSAQKNPTAFYLCAAVRGDYGYTFGSGTRLTVV.

The chain couples TRBV20-1 to TRBJ2-3; D unresolved. CDR3 length: 11 residues. CDR1 DFQATT and CDR2 SNEGSKA come from the germline V gene (reference sequence). The germline V and J ends were trimmed by 3 bases and 3 bases, with 4 bases remaining between them. CDR3 residues: CSASRTDTQYF. The CDR3 DNA sequence: TGCAGTGCTAGCCGAACAGATACGCAGTATTTT.

This clone is medium-sized (0.01 to 0.1%) by share. The rearrangement links TRBV5-4 to TRBJ2-2, with a weak D call TRBD2 (6 bases). The CDR3 is 14 residues long. The V end was cut by 7 bases, the J end by 7 bases, with 17 bases between. The germline V gene has CDR1 SGHNT and CDR2 YYREEE (reference sequence). The CDR3 here is CASRVAAIGGELFF. The CDR3 bases are TGTGCCAGCCGCGTAGCGGCAATCGGCGGGGAGCTGTTTTTT.

The chain has TRBV7-2 and TRBJ1-3, with D unresolved. The V end was cut by 2 bases, the J end by 0 bases, with 14 bases between. The CDR3 runs 17 residues. Germline V CDR1 and CDR2: SGHTA, FQGNSA. The CDR3 DNA is TGTGCCAGCAGCTTATACGCGGACGGACTCTCTGGAAACACCATATATTTT. Protein product: CASSLYADGLSGNTIYF.

The chain couples TRBV5-1 to TRBJ1-5; D is ambiguous. The germline V and J ends were trimmed by 4 bases and 5 bases, with 10 bases remaining between them. The CDR3 is 13 residues long. Germline values: CDR1 SGHRS, CDR2 YFSETQ. CDR3 residues: CASSPMGDQPQHF. In nucleotides, the CDR3 is TGCGCCAGCAGCCCCATGGGAGATCAGCCCCAGCATTTT. Based on the CDR3 plus reference TRBV5-1 and TRBJ1-5, the full variable domain is KAGVTQTPRYLIKTRGQQVTLSCSPISGHRSVSWYQQTPGQGLQFLFEYFSETQRNKGNFPGRFSGRQFSNSRSEMNVSTLELGDSALYLCASSPMGDQPQHFGDGTRLSIL.